This paragraph covers one TCR beta chain sequence. What it recognizes is unknown. This sample is drawn from a study of CD8+ T cells in alopecia areata. Study context: Percent affected scalp area, the SALT score, rated treated patients' severity.

Overall study results and limits: The study found tofacitinib significantly decreased scalp clonality and expanded CD8+ clones among the top 100.

V was trimmed by 6 bases and J by 0 bases, leaving 12 bases between them. Germline V lookup: CDR1 MNHNY, CDR2 SVGAGI (reference sequence). This CDR3 is 14 amino acids long. Extracted from the samples, RNA was reverse transcribed into cDNA to serve as the sequencing template. TCRdb keeps only in-frame clones here, not all; method: immunoSEQ multiplex PCR. Here the sample spans about 210,000 clones, about three fifths being singletons. Treatment in this sample: oral pan-JAK inhibitor, 5-10 mg twice daily. Sorting from PBMCs produced CD4+ and CD8+ T cells. The chain carries TRBV6-6 and TRBJ2-7, with no clear D. The sequences come from CD4+ T cells sorted from blood, collected at week 4, from a patient treated with tofacitinib. This sequence was found in a human donor with alopecia areata. CDR3 in amino acids: CASRQSRTSYEQYF. Here the CDR3 DNA reads TGTGCCAGCAGGCAATCACGAACCTCCTACGAGCAGTACTTC.